Listed here are 11 T cell receptor beta chains from one sample, sequenced in a study of OX40 agonist ivuxolimab in advanced cancers. The data were produced by immunoSEQ multiplex PCR, yet TCRdb's version contains in-frame clones alone and is incomplete. Among about 63,000 clones listed, around nine tenths were seen once. The starting material was CD4+ or CD8+ T cells sorted from blood, obtained in a trial of the OX40 agonist ivuxolimab. These receptors originate from an adult with an advanced solid tumor such as melanoma, head and neck, liver or kidney cancer.

The chain links TRBV11-2 to TRBJ2-5; D is undetermined. V shed 3 bases and J shed 5 bases, with 10 bases lying between them. The length of the CDR3 is 13 residues. In germline, CDR1 is SGHAT, CDR2 FQNNGV. This chain's CDR3 is CASSFWAVETQYF. DNA of the CDR3: TGTGCCAGCAGCTTCTGGGCTGTGGAGACCCAGTACTTC. The full variable domain, with the rest looked up from reference TRBV11-2 and TRBJ2-5, is EAGVAQSPRYKIIEKRQSVAFWCNPISGHATLYWYQQILGQGPKLLIQFQNNGVVDDSQLPKDRFSAERLKGVDSTLKIQPAKLEDSAVYLCASSFWAVETQYFGPGTRLLVL.

The chain is built from TRBV27 and TRBJ1-4; no firm D call. CDR3 size: 16 residues. Germline assignment: CDR1 MNHEY and CDR2 SMNVEV (reference sequence). V lost 5 bases and J 1 base, leaving 14 bases between the germline ends. The chain's CDR3 is CASSPRFPGTNEKLFF. The CDR3, as DNA: TGTGCCAGCAGTCCAAGGTTCCCGGGAACTAATGAAAAACTGTTTTTT.

This clone was recorded only once. The chain uses TRBV28 and TRBJ2-3, with a weak D call TRBD2 (6 bases). The CDR3 has 17 amino acids. Germline assignment: CDR1 MDHEN and CDR2 SYDVKM. Trimming cost V 2 bases and J 4 bases, with 19 bases left between them. The CDR3 spells CASSLDQVGGGADTQYF. CDR3 nucleotide sequence: TGTGCCAGCAGTTTAGATCAGGTGGGAGGTGGGGCAGATACGCAGTATTTT.

This clone was seen a handful of times. The V gene is TRBV7-2, the J gene TRBJ2-7; D gene ambiguous. Per the germline V gene, CDR1 is SGHTA and CDR2 is FQGNSA. The CDR3 covers 13 residues. V lost 0 bases to trimming and J lost 3 bases, with 6 bases between them. CDR3 protein: CASSLAVRYEQYF. As DNA, the CDR3 is TGTGCCAGCAGCTTAGCAGTGCGCTACGAGCAGTACTTC.

The chain uses TRBV27 and TRBJ2-7; 8 nucleotides match TRBD2. The CDR3 totals 17 residues. The ends lost 4 bases at V and 4 bases at J; junction bases unmatched: 15. Germline assignment: CDR1 MNHEY and CDR2 SMNVEV (reference sequence). CDR3 sequence reads: CASSSRVAGPPRYEQYF. The CDR3 DNA reads as TGTGCCAGCAGTTCCCGGGTAGCGGGACCACCGCGTTACGAGCAGTACTTC.

This chain joins TRBV9 and TRBJ2-5; 13 bases line up with TRBD2. CDR3 length: 16 residues. Per the germline V gene, CDR1 is SGDLS and CDR2 is YYNGEE. The junction had 8 bases not matched to a gene; V was cut back by 4 bases and J by 5 bases. In DNA, the CDR3 is TGTGCCAGCAGCCCAACAGGACTAGCGGGAGTTGAGACCCAGTACTTC. It is translated as CASSPTGLAGVETQYF.

V and J are TRBV28 and TRBJ1-1; D is unresolved. The CDR3 contains 14 residues. Germline CDR1 and CDR2: MDHEN and SYDVKM. V was trimmed by 3 bases and J by 1 base, leaving 9 bases between them. CDR3 sequence (DNA): TGTGCCAGCAGTTTGTCGGGTGGGAACACTGAAGCTTTCTTT. Protein: CASSLSGGNTEAFF.

The chain uses TRBV27 and TRBJ2-1, with D possibly being TRBD1 or TRBD2 (5 bases each). The germline V gene encodes CDR1 MNHEY and CDR2 SMNVEV (reference sequence). Trimming left V 3 bases short and J 6 bases short, with 15 bases between. The CDR3 consists of 15 residues. The CDR3 is CASSLGTSRFNEQFF. CDR3 sequence (DNA): TGTGCCAGCAGTTTGGGGACCAGTAGGTTCAATGAGCAGTTCTTC.

V and J are TRBV30 and TRBJ2-3, with D unclear. The germline gives CDR1 GTSNPN, CDR2 SVGIG (reference sequence). The CDR3 runs 13 residues. Between the trimmed V and J ends, which lost 5 bases and 0 bases, there was a span of 9 bases. The CDR3 protein is CAWDRSSTDTQYF. The CDR3, as DNA: TGTGCCTGGGACCGTTCTAGCACAGATACGCAGTATTTT.

V usage is TRBV14 and J usage is TRBJ2-2; 7 positions match TRBD1. This CDR3 has 16 residues. V was clipped by 4 bases and J by 0 bases; unmatched bases: 5. CDR1 is SGHDN, CDR2 FVKESK, per germline. The CDR3, as DNA: TGTGCCAGCAGCCGCATCAGGGGGACGAACACCGGGGAGCTGTTTTTT. Translating gives CASSRIRGTNTGELFF.

The rearrangement joins TRBV27 to TRBJ1-4, with D tentatively TRBD1 (5 bases). CDR1 MNHEY and CDR2 SMNVEV come from the germline V gene (reference sequence). The CDR3 runs 16 residues. The V gene lost 6 bases and the J gene lost 1 base, with 15 bases spanning the gap. As DNA, the CDR3 is TGTGCCAGCAGACACTTGCAGGGCGTAACTAATGAAAAACTGTTTTTT. It encodes CASRHLQGVTNEKLFF.